This paragraph reports one T cell receptor (beta chain). V lost 5 bases to trimming and J lost 6 bases; unmatched junction nucleotides: 1. This CDR3 is built from 11 residues. From germline, CDR1 is MNHEY and CDR2 SMNVEV (reference sequence). This sample stems from a study of blood T cell repertoires in COVID-19. About the research overall: Researchers got acute and convalescent COVID-19 samples from the United States, Italy and Spain. Nucleic acid was either cDNA or gDNA, and it came from T cells, B-cell-depleted T cells, or PBMCs.

Seattle patients were enrolled while actively infected and followed longitudinally. Authors' methods: Nucleated cell number was recorded as an estimate derived from reference gene primer amplification. This table comes from immunoSEQ multiplex PCR, and its TCRdb copy is limited to in-frame clones, with some not included. D and trimming were read from the DNA, whereas the V and J calls and clone size are those reported in that table. The repertoire includes 300,000 to 450,000 clones, 80% to 90% of them detected once, and about 10% sits in the top ten. Sequenced input: peripheral blood. The TCR sequence derives from a woman aged 25-40 years with COVID-19, enrolled during active disease. This chain joins TRBV27 and TRBJ2-7; TRBD1 aligns across 7 bases. The CDR3 here is CASSHRGEQYF. The CDR3 DNA sequence: TGTGCCAGCAGTCACAGGGGCGAGCAGTACTTC.